This TCR beta chain emerged from a study of T cell responses to AZD1222 COVID-19 vaccine. Study in general: The analysis combined second doses at about 4 or about 12 weeks.

A word on this clone: The antigen remains unidentified.

Findings and caveats of the study: Dominant CD4 TCR responses targeted spike regions 160-218 and 743-854. Donors in the cohort were predominantly white British and more often female, and clonal diversity was possibly underestimated. Reportedly, nearly half of unique spike TCRs recognized epitopes outside B.1.351/B.1.1.7 mutations.

Method: immunoSEQ multiplex PCR; TCRdb's copy keeps in-frame clones and lacks some. Among 100,000 to 150,000 clones listed, 65% to 90% were seen once. This specimen consisted of peripheral blood, obtained on day 0 of AZD1222 vaccination. This receptor was obtained from an adult in good health.

CDR3 region: CATSGSGELNEQFF. The CDR3 DNA sequence: TGTGCCACCAGCGGCAGCGGGGAGCTCAATGAGCAGTTCTTC. This chain uses TRBV15 with TRBJ2-1; 7 bases fit TRBD2. This CDR3 is 14 amino acids long. Trimming cost V 5 bases and J 6 bases; bases outside gene matches: 7. The germline CDR1 and CDR2 sequences are LNHNV and YYDKDF (reference sequence).